This TCR beta chain comes out of a study of T cells after yellow fever vaccination. Each CDR3 protein is one row after TCRdb ran MiXCR on the 5' RACE reads. Of approximately 300,000 distinct CDR3 sequences listed, about 6.9% are singletons. V was shortened by 7 bases and J by 4 bases, with 13 bases between the two germline ends. The CDR3 length is 13 residues. Per germline, CDR1 MNHEY and CDR2 SMNVEV (reference sequence). This clonotype was picked up a small number of times. The rearrangement joins TRBV27 to TRBJ1-1; D possibly corresponds to TRBD1 (5 bases). The sequence was collected from a young man who received the YFV17D yellow fever vaccine. Source: PBMCs, taken 45 days after the first yellow fever vaccination. The CDR3 region has the DNA TGTGCCAGCAAGGAGGGGCTCGTCACTGAAGCTTTCTTT. It codes for CASKEGLVTEAFF.